This T cell receptor beta chain was captured by sequencing in a study of CD8+CD57+ T cells in acquired aplastic anemia. The study's findings and limits: Levels of CD8+ Simpson's diversity were not significantly distinct in patients versus controls.

By flow cytometry, patients selected for sequencing had shown an expansion of CD8+CD57+ cells. Sampling of blood occurred while the patients had still received no therapy. This clonotype was seen a handful of times. The antigen remains unidentified. CDR3 and TCR beta VDJ profiling relied on genomic DNA as the template. TCRdb re-called the reads through MiXCR, storing one row per CDR3 protein. The sample has hundreds of thousands of distinct CDR3 sequences; roughly 34% are singletons. The source material was sorted CD4+, CD8+, or CD8+CD57+ T cells (not recorded which) from PBMCs. The receptor's source is a human donor with aplastic anemia.

CDR3 loop: CASSQGVGSGSANEQFF. CDR3 nucleotide sequence: TGTGCCAGCAGCCAAGGGGTTGGTAGCGGGAGTGCGAATGAGCAGTTCTTC. The chain combines TRBV14 with TRBJ2-1; the match to TRBD2 covers 9 bases. CDR1 and CDR2 (germline): SGHDN, FVKESK. The CDR3 has 17 residues. Trimming at V came to 1 base and at J to 7 bases, leaving 11 bases not matched to a gene.